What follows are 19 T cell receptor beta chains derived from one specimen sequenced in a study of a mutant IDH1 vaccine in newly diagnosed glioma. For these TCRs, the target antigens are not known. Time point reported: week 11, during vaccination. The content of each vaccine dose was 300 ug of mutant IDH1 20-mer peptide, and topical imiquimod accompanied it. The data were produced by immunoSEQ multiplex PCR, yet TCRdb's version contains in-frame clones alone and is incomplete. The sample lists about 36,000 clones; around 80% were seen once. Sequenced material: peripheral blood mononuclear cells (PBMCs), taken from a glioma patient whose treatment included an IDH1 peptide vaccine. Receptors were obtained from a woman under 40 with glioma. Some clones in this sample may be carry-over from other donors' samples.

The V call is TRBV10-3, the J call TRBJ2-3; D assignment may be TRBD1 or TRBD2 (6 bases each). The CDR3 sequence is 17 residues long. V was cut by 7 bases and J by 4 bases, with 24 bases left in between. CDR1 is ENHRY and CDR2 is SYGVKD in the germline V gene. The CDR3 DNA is TGTGCCATCACCAACCAAAGAGGGGGAGGTCGGCCAGATACGCAGTATTTT. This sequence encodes CAITNQRGGGRPDTQYF.

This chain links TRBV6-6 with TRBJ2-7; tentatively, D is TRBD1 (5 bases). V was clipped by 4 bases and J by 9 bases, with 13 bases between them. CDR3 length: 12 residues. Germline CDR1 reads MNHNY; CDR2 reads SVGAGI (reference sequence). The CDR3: CASSSTLQGQYF. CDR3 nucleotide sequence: TGTGCCAGCAGTTCCACTCTCCAGGGGCAGTACTTC.

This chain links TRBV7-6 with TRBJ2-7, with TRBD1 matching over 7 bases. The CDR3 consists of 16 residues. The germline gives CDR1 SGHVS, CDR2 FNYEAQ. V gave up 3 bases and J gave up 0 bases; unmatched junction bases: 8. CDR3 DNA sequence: TGTGCCAGCAGCTTCCCCAAAGGGGGCAGCTCCTACGAGCAGTACTTC. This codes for CASSFPKGGSSYEQYF.

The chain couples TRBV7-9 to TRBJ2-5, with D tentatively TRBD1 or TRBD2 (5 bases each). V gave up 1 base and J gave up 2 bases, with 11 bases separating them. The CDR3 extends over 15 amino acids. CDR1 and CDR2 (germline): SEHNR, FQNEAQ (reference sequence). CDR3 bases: TGTGCCAGCAGCTTAGGAGGGGTCATTCAAGAGACCCAGTACTTC. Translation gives CASSLGGVIQETQYF.

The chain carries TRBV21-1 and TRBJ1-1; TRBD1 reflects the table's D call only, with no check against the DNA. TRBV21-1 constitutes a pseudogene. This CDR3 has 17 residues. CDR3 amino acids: CASSKSGTGGWYTEAFF. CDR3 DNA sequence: TGTGCCAGCAGCAAGTCGGGGACAGGGGGCTGGTACACTGAAGCTTTCTTT.

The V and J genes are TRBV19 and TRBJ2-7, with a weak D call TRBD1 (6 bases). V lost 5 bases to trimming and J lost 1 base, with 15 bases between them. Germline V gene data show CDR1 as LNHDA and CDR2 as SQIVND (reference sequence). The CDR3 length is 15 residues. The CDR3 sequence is CASSPQPGHSYEQYF. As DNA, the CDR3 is TGTGCCAGTAGTCCCCAACCGGGACATTCCTACGAGCAGTACTTC.

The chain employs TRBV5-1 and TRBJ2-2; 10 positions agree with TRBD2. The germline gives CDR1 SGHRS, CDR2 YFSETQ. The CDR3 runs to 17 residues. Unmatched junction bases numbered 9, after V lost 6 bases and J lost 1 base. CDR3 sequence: CASTRRTSGVNTGELFF. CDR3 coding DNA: TGCGCCAGCACCCGAAGGACTAGCGGTGTGAACACCGGGGAGCTGTTTTTT. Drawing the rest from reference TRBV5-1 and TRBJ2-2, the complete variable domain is KAGVTQTPRYLIKTRGQQVTLSCSPISGHRSVSWYQQTPGQGLQFLFEYFSETQRNKGNFPGRFSGRQFSNSRSEMNVSTLELGDSALYLCASTRRTSGVNTGELFFGEGSRLTVL.

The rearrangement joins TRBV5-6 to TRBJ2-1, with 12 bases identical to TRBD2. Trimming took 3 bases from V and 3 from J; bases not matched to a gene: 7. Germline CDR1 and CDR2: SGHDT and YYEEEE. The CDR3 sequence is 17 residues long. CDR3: CASSSLLLAGGYNEQFF. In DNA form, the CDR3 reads TGTGCCAGCAGCTCGCTGCTACTAGCGGGGGGCTACAATGAGCAGTTCTTC.

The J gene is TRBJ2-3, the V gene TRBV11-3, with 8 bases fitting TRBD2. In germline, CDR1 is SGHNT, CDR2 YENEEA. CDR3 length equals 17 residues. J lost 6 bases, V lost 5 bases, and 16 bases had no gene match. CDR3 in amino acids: CASSPGVSGGPRDTQYF. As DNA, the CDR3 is TGTGCCAGCAGCCCGGGGGTATCGGGAGGGCCAAGGGATACGCAGTATTTT.

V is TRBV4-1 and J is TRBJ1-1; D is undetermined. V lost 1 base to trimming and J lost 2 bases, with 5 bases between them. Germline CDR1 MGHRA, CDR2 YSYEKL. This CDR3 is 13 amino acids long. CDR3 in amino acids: CASSQVPNTEAFF. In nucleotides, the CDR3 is TGCGCCAGCAGCCAAGTCCCAAACACTGAAGCTTTCTTT.

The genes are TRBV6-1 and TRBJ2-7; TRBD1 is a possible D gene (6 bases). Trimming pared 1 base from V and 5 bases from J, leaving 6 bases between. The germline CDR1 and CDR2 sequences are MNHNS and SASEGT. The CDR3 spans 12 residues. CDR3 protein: CASSEGTDEQYF. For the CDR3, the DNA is TGTGCCAGCAGTGAAGGGACAGACGAGCAGTACTTC.

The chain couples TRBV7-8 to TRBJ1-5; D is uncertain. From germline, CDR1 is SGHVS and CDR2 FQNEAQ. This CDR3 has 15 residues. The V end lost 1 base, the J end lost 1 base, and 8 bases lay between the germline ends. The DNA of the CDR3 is TGTGCCAGCAGCTTAGTACCCAGCAGCAATCAGCCCCAGCATTTT. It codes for CASSLVPSSNQPQHF.

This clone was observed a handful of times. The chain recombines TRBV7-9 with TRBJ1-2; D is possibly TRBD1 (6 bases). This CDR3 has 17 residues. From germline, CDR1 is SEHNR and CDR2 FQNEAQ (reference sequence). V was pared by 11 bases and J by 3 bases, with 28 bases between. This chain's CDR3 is CALGLGTLRGGHYGYTF. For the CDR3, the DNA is TGTGCCCTCGGTCTAGGGACACTTCGAGGAGGGCACTATGGCTACACCTTC.

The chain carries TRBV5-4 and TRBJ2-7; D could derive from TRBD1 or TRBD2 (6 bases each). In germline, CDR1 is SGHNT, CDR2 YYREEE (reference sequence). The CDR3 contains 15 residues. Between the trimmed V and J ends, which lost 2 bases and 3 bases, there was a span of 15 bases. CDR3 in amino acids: CASSFTGGPYYEQYF. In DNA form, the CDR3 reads TGTGCCAGCAGCTTTACCGGGGGCCCATACTACGAGCAGTACTTC.

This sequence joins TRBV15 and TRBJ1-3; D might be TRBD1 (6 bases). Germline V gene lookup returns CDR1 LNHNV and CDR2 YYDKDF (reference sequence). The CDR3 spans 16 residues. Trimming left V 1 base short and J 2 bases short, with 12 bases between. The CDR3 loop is CATSRARTATGNTIYF. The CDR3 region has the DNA TGTGCCACCAGCAGAGCTCGGACAGCCACTGGAAACACCATATATTTT.

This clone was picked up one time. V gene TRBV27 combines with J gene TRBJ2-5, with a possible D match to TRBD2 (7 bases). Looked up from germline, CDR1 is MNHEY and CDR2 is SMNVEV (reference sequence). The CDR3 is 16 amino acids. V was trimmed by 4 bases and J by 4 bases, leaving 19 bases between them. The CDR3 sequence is CASSSRGGGGVETQYF. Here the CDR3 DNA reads TGTGCCAGCAGTTCCCGAGGGGGGGGCGGAGTAGAGACCCAGTACTTC.

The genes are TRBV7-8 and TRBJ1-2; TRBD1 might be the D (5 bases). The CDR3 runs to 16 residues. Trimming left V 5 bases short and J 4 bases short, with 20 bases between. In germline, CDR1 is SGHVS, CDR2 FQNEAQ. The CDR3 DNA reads TGTGCCAGCAGCCTAACTAGCCTCGACAGCATCTATGGCTACACCTTC. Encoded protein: CASSLTSLDSIYGYTF.

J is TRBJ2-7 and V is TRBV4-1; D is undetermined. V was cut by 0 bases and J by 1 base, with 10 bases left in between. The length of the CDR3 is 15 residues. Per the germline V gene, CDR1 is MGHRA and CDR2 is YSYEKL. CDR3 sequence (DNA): TGCGCCAGCAGCCAAGAAAACGCCGGGTCCTACGAGCAGTACTTC. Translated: CASSQENAGSYEQYF.

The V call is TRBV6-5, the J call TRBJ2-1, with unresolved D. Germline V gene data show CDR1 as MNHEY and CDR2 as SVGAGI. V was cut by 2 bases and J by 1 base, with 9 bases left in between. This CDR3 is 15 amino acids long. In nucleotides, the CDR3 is TGTGCCAGCAGTTACGGAGCGCCGTCCTACAATGAGCAGTTCTTC. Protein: CASSYGAPSYNEQFF.